This T cell receptor beta chain was identified during a study of cytomegalovirus exposure and HLA in healthy donors. Study-level results: As a later analysis revealed, most CMV-associated TCR beta chains appeared HLA-restricted. In an earlier analysis, about 90% or about 30%: the productive usage of most TCR beta V segments. CMV serostatus was the only recorded immune exposure for donors.

Worth noting for this clone: Its target is not known.

Germline V gives CDR1 MNHEY, CDR2 SMNVEV (reference sequence). V was trimmed by 5 bases and J by 4 bases, leaving 12 bases between them. The CDR3 consists of 13 residues. Vbeta (60) and Jbeta (13) primers were used in the PCR. In the original workflow: In a later analysis, of around 85 million unique beta chains, some 10 million appeared in at least two donors. Using immunoSEQ multiplex PCR, the repertoire was profiled, and TCRdb retains in-frame clones only, with some absent. That table supplies the V and J calls and clone size; D and trimming were determined from the DNA. The table lists under 150,000 clones, around 72% of them singletons.

The chain is built from TRBV27 and TRBJ2-7; D is possibly TRBD2 (6 bases). The sample taken for sequencing was PBMCs. This clonotype was obtained from a woman between 45 and 60 years old in good health and CMV-seropositive. The chain's CDR3 is CASSLEGTYEQYF. As DNA, the CDR3 is TGTGCCAGCAGTCTAGAGGGGACTTACGAGCAGTACTTC.